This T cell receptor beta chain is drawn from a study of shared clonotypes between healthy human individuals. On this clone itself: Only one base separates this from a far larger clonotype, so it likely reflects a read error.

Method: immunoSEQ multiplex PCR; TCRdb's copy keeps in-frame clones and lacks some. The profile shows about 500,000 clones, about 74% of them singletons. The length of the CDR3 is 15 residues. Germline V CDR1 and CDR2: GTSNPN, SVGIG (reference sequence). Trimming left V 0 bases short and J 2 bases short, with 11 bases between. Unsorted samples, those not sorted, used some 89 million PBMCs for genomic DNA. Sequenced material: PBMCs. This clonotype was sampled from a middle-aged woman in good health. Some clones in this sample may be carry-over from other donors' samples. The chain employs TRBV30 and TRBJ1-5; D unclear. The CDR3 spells CAWSVPVSGNQPQHF. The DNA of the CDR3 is TGTGCCTGGAGTGTACCCGTATCAGGCAATCAGCCCCAGCATTTT. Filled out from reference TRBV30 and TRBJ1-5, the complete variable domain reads SQTIHQWPATLVQPVGSPLSLECTVEGTSNPNLYWYRQAAGRGLQLLFYSVGIGQISSEVPQNLSASRPQDRQFILSSKKLLLSDSGFYLCAWSVPVSGNQPQHFGDGTRLSIL.